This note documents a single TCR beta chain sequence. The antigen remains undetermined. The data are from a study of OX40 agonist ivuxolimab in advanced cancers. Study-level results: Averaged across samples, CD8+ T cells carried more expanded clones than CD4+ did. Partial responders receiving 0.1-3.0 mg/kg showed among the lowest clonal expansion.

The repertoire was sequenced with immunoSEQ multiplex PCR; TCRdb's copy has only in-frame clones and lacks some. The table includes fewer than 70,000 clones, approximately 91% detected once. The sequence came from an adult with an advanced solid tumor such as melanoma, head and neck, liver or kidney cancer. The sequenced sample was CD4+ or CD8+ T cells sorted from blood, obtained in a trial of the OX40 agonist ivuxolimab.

CDR3 DNA sequence: TGTGCCAGCAGCCCCGGGTCCCGCCCTGAAAAACTGTTTTTT. Amino acids: CASSPGSRPEKLFF. This chain links TRBV28 with TRBJ1-4; D call uncertain. The CDR3 totals 14 residues. In germline, CDR1 is MDHEN, CDR2 SYDVKM. Trimming cost V 6 bases and J 7 bases, with 15 bases left between them.